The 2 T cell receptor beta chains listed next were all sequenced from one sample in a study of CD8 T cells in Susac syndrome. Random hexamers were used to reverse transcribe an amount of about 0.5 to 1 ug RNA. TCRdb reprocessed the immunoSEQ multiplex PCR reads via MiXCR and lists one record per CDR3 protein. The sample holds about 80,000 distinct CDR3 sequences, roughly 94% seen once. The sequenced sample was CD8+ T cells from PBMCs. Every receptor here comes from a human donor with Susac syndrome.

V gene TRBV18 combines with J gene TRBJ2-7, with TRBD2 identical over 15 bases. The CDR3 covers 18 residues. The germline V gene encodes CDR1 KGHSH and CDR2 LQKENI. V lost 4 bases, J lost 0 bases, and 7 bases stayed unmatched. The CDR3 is CASSRGTSGRFYSYEQYF. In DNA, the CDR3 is TGTGCCAGCTCACGCGGGACTAGCGGGAGGTTCTACTCCTACGAGCAGTACTTC.

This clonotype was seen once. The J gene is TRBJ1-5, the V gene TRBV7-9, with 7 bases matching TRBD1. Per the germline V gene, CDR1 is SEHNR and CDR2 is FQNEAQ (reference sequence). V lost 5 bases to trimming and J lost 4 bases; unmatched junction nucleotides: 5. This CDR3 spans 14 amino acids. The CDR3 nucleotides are TGTGCCAGCAGCATGGGACAGCCTAATCAGCCCCAGCATTTT. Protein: CASSMGQPNQPQHF. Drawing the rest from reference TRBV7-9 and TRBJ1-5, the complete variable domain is DTGVSQNPRHKITKRGQNVTFRCDPISEHNRLYWYRQTLGQGPEFLTYFQNEAQLEKSRLLSDRFSAERPKGSFSTLEIQRTEQGDSAMYLCASSMGQPNQPQHFGDGTRLSIL.